A selection of T cell receptor beta chains follows, all from one sample in a study of shared clonotypes between healthy human individuals. Assay used: immunoSEQ multiplex PCR; TCRdb lists only in-frame clones, some missing. Among roughly 2,000,000 clones, approximately 94% were seen once, and the ten largest hold around 1.2%. Input material: naive CD8+ T cells sorted from blood. These receptors came from a young man in good health. CDR3s include the opening cysteine and the closing phenylalanine or tryptophan. D genes are given only for firm matches. The size field is filled for only some rows; it gives once, few, many or a size class.

V gene	clone size	J gene	D gene	CDR3 protein	CDR3 DNA
TRBV30	NA	TRBJ2-7	TRBD2	CAWSLTSADEQYF	TGTGCCTGGAGTCTGACTAGCGCGGACGAGCAGTACTTC
TRBV29-1	once	TRBJ2-1	TRBD1	CSVDGGTGYNEQFF	TGCAGCGTTGATGGCGGGACAGGGTACAATGAGCAGTTCTTC
TRBV5-6	NA	TRBJ2-7	NA	CASSFFDGAPYEQYF	TGTGCCAGCAGCTTTTTTGACGGGGCCCCCTACGAGCAGTACTTC
TRBV28	NA	TRBJ1-2	TRBD1	CASSLGDRIYGYTF	TGTGCCAGCAGTTTAGGGGACAGGATCTATGGCTACACCTTC
TRBV25-1	NA	TRBJ1-1	NA	CASSETALEAFF	TGTGCCAGCAGTGAGACAGCCCTTGAAGCTTTCTTT
TRBV7-6	NA	TRBJ2-1	TRBD2	CASSRLAGAYNEQFF	TGTGCCAGCAGCCGACTAGCGGGAGCCTACAATGAGCAGTTCTTC
TRBV6-1	NA	TRBJ1-2	NA	CASSEGRGEPYYGYTF	TGTGCCAGCAGTGAAGGTCGGGGGGAGCCGTACTATGGCTACACCTTC
TRBV27	NA	TRBJ2-6	NA	CASSLSNSGANVLTF	TGTGCCAGCAGTTTAAGCAACTCTGGGGCCAACGTCCTGACTTTC
TRBV4-1	few	TRBJ2-7	NA	CASSQRDGGYEQYF	TGCGCCAGCAGCCAGAGGGACGGCGGCTACGAGCAGTACTTC
TRBV7-6	NA	TRBJ2-5	TRBD1	CASSPGQGSLETQYF	TGTGCCAGCAGCCCCGGACAGGGGAGTTTGGAGACCCAGTACTTC
TRBV29-1	NA	TRBJ2-5	TRBD1	CSVEDPTGRETQYF	TGCAGCGTTGAAGATCCGACAGGGAGAGAGACCCAGTACTTC
TRBV7-9	NA	TRBJ2-1	NA	CASSSLVGGGYNEQFF	TGTGCCAGCAGCTCATTGGTTGGGGGCGGATACAATGAGCAGTTCTTC
TRBV30	NA	TRBJ2-1	TRBD2	CAWSAERESYNEQFF	TGTGCCTGGAGTGCTGAGCGGGAGTCTTACAATGAGCAGTTCTTC
TRBV30	NA	TRBJ2-2	TRBD1	CAWTRGTSNTGELFF	TGTGCCTGGACCAGGGGGACATCCAACACCGGGGAGCTGTTTTTT
TRBV6-1	NA	TRBJ2-7	TRBD2	CASSEIIAGGQPYEQYF	TGTGCCAGCAGTGAAATAATAGCGGGGGGCCAACCCTACGAGCAGTACTTC
TRBV29-1	once	TRBJ2-1	NA	CSVEVPLGDEQFF	TGCAGCGTTGAAGTTCCGTTGGGAGATGAGCAGTTCTTC
TRBV6-1	NA	TRBJ2-7	NA	CASSVLYSVPYEQYF	TGTGCCAGCAGTGTGCTGTACAGTGTACCCTACGAGCAGTACTTC
TRBV6-5	NA	TRBJ2-1	TRBD1	CATRTGRSSYNEQFF	TGTGCCACCCGGACAGGCCGGAGCTCCTACAATGAGCAGTTCTTC
TRBV7-9	NA	TRBJ2-5	NA	CASSFLITKETQYF	TGTGCCAGCAGCTTCTTGATCACTAAAGAGACCCAGTACTTC